The 10 T cell receptor beta chains given below trace back to one sample, sequenced in a study of post-analysis software for immune sequencing data. Prepared libraries of TCR beta cDNA carried unique molecular identifiers. TCRdb used MiXCR to reprocess the PCR reads, holding one entry per CDR3 protein. The data show roughly 540,000 distinct CDR3 sequences, approximately 31% seen once. General observations from the study: A handful of TRBV segments (TRBV5-6, TRBV5-1 and TRBV20-1 among them) occurred more frequently in patients than in controls.

These TCRs' antigens remain unknown. What was sequenced was blood. The receptor set was obtained from a girl aged 2-17 years with multiple sclerosis.

The chain links TRBV20-1 to TRBJ1-4, with 7 bases identical to TRBD1. V lost 6 bases and J lost 2; bases outside the gene matches: 3. Germline values: CDR1 DFQATT, CDR2 SNEGSKA (reference sequence). This CDR3 has 13 amino acids. CDR3 coding DNA: TGCAGTGCCGCACAGGGGACTAATGAAAAACTGTTTTTT. Amino acid sequence: CSAAQGTNEKLFF.

A few counts support this clonotype. The rearrangement joins TRBV7-2 to TRBJ1-5; TRBD1 agrees at 10 bases. Losses at the gene ends were 4 bases for V and 9 bases for J; bases not matched to a gene: 9. Per the germline V gene, CDR1 is SGHTA and CDR2 is FQGNSA. This CDR3 is built from 15 residues. The DNA for the CDR3 is TGTGCCAGCAGCTCCCCGGGACAGGGGAAGGGGCCCCAGCATTTT. Its protein product is CASSSPGQGKGPQHF. The complete variable domain, with remaining parts taken from reference TRBV7-2 and TRBJ1-5, reads GAGVSQSPSNKVTEKGKDVELRCDPISGHTALYWYRQSLGQGLEFLIYFQGNSAPDKSGLPSDRFSAERTGGSVSTLTIQRTQQEDSAVYLCASSSPGQGKGPQHFGDGTRLSIL.

This clonotype was observed a few times. The chain recombines TRBV15 with TRBJ2-3; 8 bases map to TRBD2. This CDR3 contains 16 residues. The trim removed 1 base at V and 1 base at J, leaving 4 bases unmatched. CDR1 is LNHNV and CDR2 is YYDKDF in the germline V gene (reference sequence). CDR3 nucleotide sequence: TGTGCCACCAGCAGAGGCGGTAGCGGGGGCACAGATACGCAGTATTTT. Its translation: CATSRGGSGGTDTQYF.

The genes are TRBV4-1 and TRBJ2-7, with D tentatively TRBD1 (5 bases). The length of the CDR3 is 16 residues. The ends were cut back, 0 bases at V and 2 bases at J, with 14 bases in the middle. Per the germline V gene, CDR1 is MGHRA and CDR2 is YSYEKL. CDR3 protein: CASSQDFPWGTYEQYF. Here the CDR3 DNA reads TGCGCCAGCAGCCAAGATTTTCCATGGGGCACCTACGAGCAGTACTTC.

This clonotype has just a few counts. V is TRBV18 and J is TRBJ2-1; 11 bases match TRBD2. Germline V gives CDR1 KGHSH, CDR2 LQKENI. The V and J ends lost 3 bases and 4 bases, in that order; junction bases with no gene match: 5. The CDR3 has 16 residues. In DNA form, the CDR3 reads TGTGCCAGCTCACCGTCACTAGCGGGGGAATACAATGAGCAGTTCTTC. Translating gives CASSPSLAGEYNEQFF.

V usage is TRBV12-3 or TRBV12-4 and J usage is TRBJ1-4; 7 bases fit TRBD1. After removal of 6 bases from V and 8 bases from J, the junction contained 9 bases not matched to a gene. The CDR3 extends over 14 amino acids. CDR3 loop: CASRSQTGEEKLFF. DNA of the CDR3: TGTGCCAGCAGGTCCCAAACAGGGGAGGAAAAACTGTTTTTT.

This clonotype appeared a few times. The chain employs TRBV2 and TRBJ1-5; D may be TRBD1 (6 bases). The germline CDR1 and CDR2 sequences are SNHLY and FYNNEI. V lost 2 bases and J lost 6, with 14 bases in between. The CDR3 consists of 15 residues. In DNA form, the CDR3 reads TGTGCCAGCAGTGAACAGGGGATGAAACGTCAGCCCCAGCATTTT. Its translation is CASSEQGMKRQPQHF.

CDR3 nucleotides: TGTGCCAGCAGCTTAAGGGTGGGGGCCTCAGAGCAGTACTTC. Protein sequence: CASSLRVGASEQYF. The chain uses TRBV7-2 and TRBJ2-4; TRBD1 might be the D (6 bases). The CDR3 sequence is 14 residues long. V lost 2 bases and J 13 bases, leaving 18 bases between the germline ends. Germline V CDR1 and CDR2: SGHTA, FQGNSA. The whole variable domain, filled in from reference TRBV7-2 and TRBJ2-4, reads GAGVSQSPSNKVTEKGKDVELRCDPISGHTALYWYRQSLGQGLEFLIYFQGNSAPDKSGLPSDRFSAERTGGSVSTLTIQRTQQEDSAVYLCASSLRVGASEQYFGAGTRLSVL.

The chain recombines TRBV9 with TRBJ1-1; the D is unclear. This CDR3 region has 15 residues. The V and J ends lost 0 bases and 1 base respectively, with 10 bases between them. CDR1 and CDR2 (germline): SGDLS, YYNGEE. The CDR3 DNA reads TGTGCCAGCAGCGTAGGCAGAGAGCCGAACACTGAAGCTTTCTTT. As protein: CASSVGREPNTEAFF.

V gene TRBV5-1 combines with J gene TRBJ2-1; 7 nucleotides agree with TRBD1. In germline, CDR1 is SGHRS, CDR2 YFSETQ. After removal of 4 bases from V and 0 bases from J, the junction contained 10 bases not matched to a gene. CDR3 size: 17 residues. In nucleotides, the CDR3 is TGCGCCAGCAGCAACAATCCGACAGGGAGCTCCTACAATGAGCAGTTCTTC. Its translation is CASSNNPTGSSYNEQFF. Looking up the rest from reference TRBV5-1 and TRBJ2-1 gives the full variable domain: KAGVTQTPRYLIKTRGQQVTLSCSPISGHRSVSWYQQTPGQGLQFLFEYFSETQRNKGNFPGRFSGRQFSNSRSEMNVSTLELGDSALYLCASSNNPTGSSYNEQFFGPGTRLTVL.